A selection of T cell receptor beta chains follows, all from one sample in a study of blood T cells in healthy people across ages. TCRdb fed the 5' RACE reads into MiXCR, producing one record per CDR3 protein. The sample carries some 1.8 million distinct CDR3 sequences, roughly two fifths recorded once. Sequencing was performed on blood. The receptors were gathered from a human donor in good health. Each CDR3 is given with its conserved first and last residue. A D gene is named only where the DNA matches it firmly. Clone size is shown for a subset of rows, as once, few, many or a class of expanded clone.

.	.	TRBJ2-5	TRBV6-2/TRBV6-3	TGTGCCAGCAGTTACCCGATAGAGACCCAGTACTTC	CASSYPIETQYF
.	.	TRBJ2-1	TRBV7-6	TGTGCCAGCAGCTTATCCGACAGCTTTTCCTACAATGAGCAGTTCTTC	CASSLSDSFSYNEQFF
few	TRBD1	TRBJ2-6	TRBV27	TGTGCCAGCAGTTTATCTGGGGACAGGCCTTACTCTGGGGCCAACGTCCTGACTTTC	CASSLSGDRPYSGANVLTF
.	TRBD2	TRBJ2-1	TRBV7-8	TGTGCCAGCAGCCCGGGACTAGCGGGGGCCCCGCTCTCCTGCAATGAGCAGTTCTTC	CASSPGLAGAPLSCNEQFF
.	.	TRBJ1-2	TRBV9	TGTGCCAGCAGCGCCGGGCAAGGGGGAAGTGGCTACACCTTC	CASSAGQGGSGYTF
few	.	TRBJ2-7	TRBV2	TGTGCCAGTCACCCGAGCTCCTACGAGCAGTACTTC	CASHPSSYEQYF
.	TRBD2	TRBJ2-7	TRBV10-3	TGTGCCACAACAGCGGGGGTAAGCTCCTACGAGCAGTACTTC	CATTAGVSSYEQYF
.	.	TRBJ2-5	TRBV7-2	TGTGCCAGCAGCTTTTCGGCAGATCAAGAGACCCAGTACTTC	CASSFSADQETQYF
few	.	TRBJ2-5	TRBV20-1	TGCAGTGCTAGAGGAGTGGCAGAGACCCAGTACTTC	CSARGVAETQYF
.	.	TRBJ2-1	TRBV28	TGTGCCAGCAGTCCAGGGAGTAGCGGCCATAACAATGAGCAGTTCTTC	CASSPGSSGHNNEQFF
.	.	TRBJ2-7	TRBV29-1	TGCAGCGTTGAAAAGGCAGGAGACCTACCCCTCGAGCAGTACTTC	CSVEKAGDLPLEQYF
few	.	TRBJ2-5	TRBV6-2/TRBV6-3	TGTGCCAGCAGTACTAGCCAATTGCAAGAGACCCAGTACTTC	CASSTSQLQETQYF
many	TRBD2	TRBJ2-3	TRBV7-6	TGTGCCAGCAGCTTAGGCGGGGGGGTCGCAGATACGCAGTATTTT	CASSLGGGVADTQYF
.	.	TRBJ2-3	TRBV5-1	TGCGCCAGCAGCTTGGATGGGGATGAAGATACGCAGTATTTT	CASSLDGDEDTQYF
few	.	TRBJ1-1	TRBV6-4	TGTGCCAGCAGAGAACAGGGCATGAACACTGAAGCTTTCTTT	CASREQGMNTEAFF
many	.	TRBJ1-4	TRBV29-1	TGCAGCGTTGAAAAAGGGGCGGATGAAAAACTGTTTTTT	CSVEKGADEKLFF
few	.	TRBJ2-2	TRBV11-2	TGTGCCAGCAGCATCTCCCGCACCGGGGAGCTGTTTTTT	CASSISRTGELFF
once	.	TRBJ2-7	TRBV24-1	TGTGCCACCAGTGATCCCGGGGACAATGAGCAGTACTTC	CATSDPGDNEQYF
few	.	TRBJ1-2	TRBV7-2	TGTGCCAGCGGGTGGGATAACTATGGCTACACCTTC	CASGWDNYGYTF
few	.	TRBJ1-6	TRBV6-1	TGTGCCAGCAGTCCAAGCGGGACGGCCTTCGATAATTCACCCCTCCACTTT	CASSPSGTAFDNSPLHF
few	TRBD1	TRBJ2-7	TRBV7-3	TGTGCCAGCAGCTTGTCGGACAGGGGACACGAGCAGTACTTC	CASSLSDRGHEQYF
few	TRBD1	TRBJ2-1	TRBV12-3/TRBV12-4	TGTGCCAGCAGAGGTACAGGGGAGTGGTTTTACAATGAGCAGTTCTTC	CASRGTGEWFYNEQFF
.	.	TRBJ2-5	TRBV6-1	TGTGCCAGCAGCAGGGTCACCGAAGAGACCCAGTACTTC	CASSRVTEETQYF
.	.	TRBJ1-1	TRBV20-1	TGCAGTGCACCACCTAACACTGAAGCTTTCTTT	CSAPPNTEAFF
.	TRBD2	TRBJ2-3	TRBV3-1	TGTGCCAGCACTAGACGACTAGCGGGGGCAGATACGCAGTATTTT	CASTRRLAGADTQYF
few	.	TRBJ1-1	TRBV11-2	TGTGCCAGCAGTACCTATGAATGGGCTTTCTTT	CASSTYEWAFF
.	.	TRBJ1-5	TRBV7-6	TGTGCCAGCAGCCGAGGGAGGGATAGCGATCAGCCCCAGCATTTT	CASSRGRDSDQPQHF
few	.	TRBJ1-2	TRBV5-1	TGCGCCAGCAGCTTGGTGGGGTATAACTATGGCTACACCTTC	CASSLVGYNYGYTF
.	.	TRBJ1-1	TRBV4-3	TGCGCCAGCAGCCAAAGGACGGGGTCATACATGAACACTGAAGCTTTCTTT	CASSQRTGSYMNTEAFF
.	.	TRBJ1-2	TRBV9	TGTGCCAGCAACTCGAACGGGGGTCACTATGGCTACACCTTC	CASNSNGGHYGYTF
once	.	TRBJ2-5	TRBV3-1	TGTGCCAGCAGCCTTGGACTCGTCACCCAGTACTTC	CASSLGLVTQYF
.	.	TRBJ1-4	TRBV4-3	TGCACCAGCAGCCAAGGGGGAGGGTTAATGGATGAAAAACTGTTTTTT	CTSSQGGGLMDEKLFF
.	.	TRBJ1-1	TRBV12-3/TRBV12-4	TGTGCCAGCAGAAATGCCGGGACTGAAGCTTTCTTT	CASRNAGTEAFF
.	TRBD1	TRBJ1-1	TRBV6-2/TRBV6-3	TGTGCCAGCAGAACGACAGGGCACACTGAAGCTTTCTTT	CASRTTGHTEAFF
.	.	TRBJ2-7	TRBV27	TGTGCCAGCAGTTTATCCCTCTACAGGAGCTCCTACGAGCAGTACTTC	CASSLSLYRSSYEQYF
few	TRBD1	TRBJ2-7	TRBV5-1	TGCGCCAGCAGTTGGACAGGGGGCGACGAGCAGTACTTC	CASSWTGGDEQYF
.	.	TRBJ2-7	TRBV4-2	TGTGCCAGCAGCCACCCCGGGCGGGACAGTTCATCCGTCGGTGAGCAGTACTTC	CASSHPGRDSSSVGEQYF
.	TRBD1	TRBJ2-1	TRBV7-7	TGTGCCAGCAGCCGGGACAGGGGGCACTACAATGAGCAGTTCTTC	CASSRDRGHYNEQFF
.	.	TRBJ2-5	TRBV10-3	TGTGCCATCAGTGAGTCTGACAGTAAAGAGACCCAGTACTTC	CAISESDSKETQYF
.	.	TRBJ1-6	TRBV13	TGTGTCAGCAGCTTGCAGGGGATTTCACCCCTCCACTTT	CVSSLQGISPLHF
.	TRBD1	TRBJ2-7	TRBV2	TGTGCCAGCAGCTCTCCGGGACAGGGGTTAAAGAAAGCCTACGAGCAGTACTTC	CASSSPGQGLKKAYEQYF
few	.	TRBJ2-2	TRBV28	TGTGCCAGCAGTTTACCAAACGCCGGGGAGCTGTTTTTT	CASSLPNAGELFF
few	.	TRBJ1-3	TRBV29-1	TGCAGCGTTGAAGCTGGAAACACCATATATTTT	CSVEAGNTIYF
.	TRBD1	TRBJ1-1	TRBV6-5	TGTGCCAGCAGCCAAGGGACAGTAAAAGCTTTCTTT	CASSQGTVKAFF
few	TRBD2	TRBJ2-1	TRBV3-1	TGTGCCAGCAGCCAAGACGGTAGCGGGGCAAACAATGAGCAGTTCTTC	CASSQDGSGANNEQFF
few	.	TRBJ1-6	TRBV7-9	TGTGCCAGCAGCTTCAATACCGATTCACCCCTCCACTTT	CASSFNTDSPLHF
once	TRBD2	TRBJ2-3	TRBV20-1	TGCAGTGCTAGAGAGCGACTAGCGGGGCTAGATACGCAGTATTTT	CSARERLAGLDTQYF
once	.	TRBJ1-2	TRBV4-1	TGCGTCAGCAGCCAAGTCCCTCCTGGATATTATGGCTACACCTTC	CVSSQVPPGYYGYTF
.	TRBD1	TRBJ1-2	TRBV20-1	TGCAGGCCCATCCGGGACAGGGAGGACTATGGCTACACCTTC	CRPIRDREDYGYTF
few	.	TRBJ1-6	TRBV5-1	TGCGCCAGCAGCTTGGGGGACCATAATAATTCACCCCTCCACTTT	CASSLGDHNNSPLHF
few	.	TRBJ1-5	TRBV5-4	TGTGCCAGCAGCTTGGACCCTGATAGCAATCAGCCCCAGCATTTT	CASSLDPDSNQPQHF
.	.	TRBJ2-3	TRBV5-1	TGCGCCAGCAAGGTACGGAGCTTTCAAGATACGCAGTATTTT	CASKVRSFQDTQYF
.	.	TRBJ2-1	TRBV13	TGTGCCAGCAGCTTAGAAAGTCGGAAATACAATGAGCAGTTCTTC	CASSLESRKYNEQFF
few	.	TRBJ2-7	TRBV4-3	TGCGCCAGCAGCCAGCGGGACCTACCATACGAGCAGTACTTC	CASSQRDLPYEQYF
few	.	TRBJ1-4	TRBV29-1	TGCAGCGTTGTATTAGAGGGGCCTAATGAAAAACTGTTTTTT	CSVVLEGPNEKLFF
.	.	TRBJ2-1	TRBV10-3	TGTGCCATCAGTCCCCGCCCAGCTAACCAAAGGAATGAGCAGTTCTTC	CAISPRPANQRNEQFF
.	.	TRBJ2-7	TRBV5-1	TGCGCCAGCAGCTCTACGGGACTCAACTACGAGCAGTACTTC	CASSSTGLNYEQYF
.	.	TRBJ2-4	TRBV20-1	TGCAGTGCTCTCCTGGGTGGAGACATTCAGTACTTC	CSALLGGDIQYF
.	.	TRBJ2-3	TRBV6-6	TGTGCCAGCAGTTACGGGGCACAAGGGGCAGATACGCAGTATTTT	CASSYGAQGADTQYF
.	.	TRBJ1-4	TRBV20-1	TGCAGTGCTAGAGATGCTCGGGCACCACTCCCCACTAATGAAAAACTGTTTTTT	CSARDARAPLPTNEKLFF